This TCR beta chain emerged from a study of early T cells in non-severe SARS-CoV-2 infection (dated by TCRdb to the early 2020s). Study-level background: Because TCR sequencing relied on bulk RNA taken from unsorted whole blood, pairing of alpha and beta chains was not possible.

Concerning this clonotype: This clone's antigen is unknown. The record has no base qualities; no much larger clone is one base away.

Reading the germline V gene gives CDR1 SGDLS and CDR2 YYNGEE. V drops 0 bases and J drops 1 base, leaving 8 bases in between. CDR3 length: 15 amino acids, cysteine to phenylalanine. Of all the DNA, just the CDR3 is kept, 45 bases in frame from base 1. A case-control design nested within a healthcare worker cohort in London, UK, was used, with weekly nasopharyngeal swab PCR tests and blood sampling performed. Healthcare workers were enrolled in the week of the UK lockdown, from 23 to 31 March 2020, and were followed every week for up to about 16 weeks. Library prep was done by 5' RACE. This sample was sequenced with a NextSeq 500. To correct for sequencing error and PCR bias, the TCR library protocol tagged individual cDNA molecules with unique molecular identifiers. TCR alpha and beta chains were both sequenced, and the abundances of alpha and beta sequences in each sample were closely correlated with each other. In the authors' own workflow: Decombinator V4 was used to perform V gene, J gene and CDR3 annotation of TCR sequences. Expanded TCRs were defined as changing significantly between any two time points under a Poisson model with p below 0.0001. TCR abundances were normalised to the total number of TCRs sequenced in each sample and reported as counts per million. TRAV1-2 paired with TRAJ12, TRAJ20 or TRAJ33 defined MAIT TCRs, while TRAV10 paired with TRAJ18 defined iNKT TCRs. VDJdb, accessed on 1 November 2021, was searched for TCRs annotated for CMV, EBV and SARS-CoV-2, and TCRs annotated for more than one antigen were excluded. The public reads were reanalyzed by TCRdb: fastp trimming at Q25, MiXCR alignment, in-frame beta chains only. Under each unique CDR3 protein, matching rows form one entry showing the most common genes and DNA. Clone size and V and J calls follow TCRdb, not the original study. The sample data list some 80,000 distinct CDR3 sequences, and 4.5% to 6% of these were observed just once. The ten biggest clones cover under 8% of the sample.

Summary of the overall study and its limitations: VDJdb matching was skewed toward anti-spike CD8 responses and likely underestimated virus-specific expansions by missing private and CD4 specificities.

The receptor was derived from an adult who was a healthcare worker with PCR-confirmed SARS-CoV-2 infection or an uninfected control (not recorded which). The material sequenced was whole blood, taken at baseline. The rearranged segments are TRBV9 and TRBJ1-3, with a tentative D gene TRBD1 over 6 matching bases. The bases read TGTGCCAGCAGCGTAGGAAGGGGGTCTGGAAACACCATATATTTT. It encodes CASSVGRGSGNTIYF.